The 8 T cell receptor beta chains below were found in one sample sequenced in a study of cytomegalovirus exposure and HLA in healthy donors (dated by TCRdb to about 2017). Library generation was performed with the immunoSEQ multiplex PCR assay. A mixture of 60 forward primers for TCR Vbeta segments and 13 reverse primers for TCR Jbeta segments was used in the multiplex PCR. The source is immuneACCESS, and TCRdb retained only in-frame sequences with V and J called. Part of the clones is not carried over; for the studies checked, unresolved V genes explain less than half of this, and the remainder is unexplained. The sample table records approximately 220,000 clones; around 83% of these occur just once. The ten largest clones take up about 1.4% of the sample. Sequenced: PBMCs. Source of these receptors: a girl under 18 in good health and CMV-seronegative.

The chain uses TRBV5-8 and TRBJ2-7, with TRBD1 identical over 9 bases. The CDR3 has 12 residues. CDR1 is SGHTS, CDR2 YDEGEE, per germline. V shed 3 bases and J 5 bases; nucleotides not matched to a gene: 0. The CDR3 reads CASSWDRDEQYF. The CDR3 DNA is TGTGCCAGCAGCTGGGACAGGGACGAGCAGTACTTC.

Notes on this clone: In the same sample, other DNA sequences code for this CDR3. The chain is built from TRBV28 and TRBJ1-2, with TRBD1 as a possible D gene (5 bases). Germline V gives CDR1 MDHEN, CDR2 SYDVKM. CDR3 length: 13 residues. Trimming pared 3 bases from V and 4 bases from J, leaving 9 bases between. The DNA of the CDR3 is TGTGCCAGCAGTTTCCGGCAGGGCTATGGCTACACCTTC. It yields the protein CASSFRQGYGYTF.

In DNA form, the CDR3 reads TGTGCCAGCAGCTTAGCCGCAGTCTCTGGGGCCAACGTCCTGACTTTC. Protein sequence: CASSLAAVSGANVLTF. The chain carries TRBV7-9 and TRBJ2-6, with unresolved D. Trimming took 0 bases from V and 0 from J, leaving 6 bases between them. CDR3 length: 16 amino acids. Germline assignment: CDR1 SEHNR and CDR2 FQNEAQ (reference sequence).

This clone showed up just a few times. The chain carries TRBV6-6 and TRBJ1-5, with a tentative D call TRBD1 (5 bases). V shed 0 bases and J shed 0 bases, with 6 bases lying between them. This CDR3 region has 15 residues. CDR1 and CDR2 from the germline V gene are MNHNY and SVGAGI (reference sequence). Here the CDR3 reads CASSYSGGSNQPQHF. As DNA, the CDR3 is TGTGCCAGCAGTTACTCCGGGGGTAGCAATCAGCCCCAGCATTTT.

This chain uses TRBV27 with TRBJ2-7; D is uncertain. Germline V CDR1 and CDR2: MNHEY, SMNVEV (reference sequence). V dropped 5 bases and J dropped 2 bases, with 13 bases sitting between them. The CDR3 loop spans 14 amino acids. CDR3 in DNA: TGTGCCAGCAGTAAGTACGGAGTAACCTACGAGCAGTACTTC. As protein: CASSKYGVTYEQYF.

Worth noting for this clone: Compared with germline, one end of the junction differs, possibly owing to a read error. The chain employs TRBV5-4 and TRBJ2-1; 11 nucleotides match TRBD1. The CDR3 contains 16 residues. The germline gives CDR1 SGHNT, CDR2 YYREEE (reference sequence). The DNA of the CDR3 is TGTGCCAGCAGTTTGGACAGGGGGCACACATACAATGAGCAGTTCTTC. It is translated as CASSLDRGHTYNEQFF.

Note on this clone: This same CDR3 is encoded by further DNA sequences in the sample. The J gene is TRBJ2-7, the V gene TRBV29-1; no definite D call. In germline, CDR1 is SQVTM, CDR2 ANQGSEA. The CDR3 is made up of 11 amino acids. V shed 2 bases and J shed 3 bases, with 5 bases lying between them. This CDR3 reads CSVESGYEQYF. The DNA for the CDR3 is TGCAGCGTTGAATCGGGCTACGAGCAGTACTTC.

The chain carries TRBV6-6 and TRBJ1-5; D unresolved. CDR1 and CDR2 from the germline V gene are MNHNY and SVGAGI (reference sequence). Trimming stripped 6 bases from V and 3 bases from J, with 6 bases between. The CDR3 spans 12 residues. CDR3 in DNA: TGTGCCAGCAGACAACCCAATCAGCCCCAGCATTTT. Amino acids: CASRQPNQPQHF.